This T cell receptor (beta chain) is from a study of T cells in Graves' hyperthyroidism and ophthalmopathy. Researchers took RNA transcripts and amplified the TCR beta CDR3 regions from them. Using the HTBI primer set, a first-round RT-PCR was run on the TCR CDR3. TCRdb itself ran the multiplex PCR reads through MiXCR, one entry per CDR3 protein. The repertoire consists of approximately 400,000 distinct CDR3 sequences, with less than 20% occurring once and the leading ten covering roughly 7.7%. V shed 2 bases and J shed 7 bases, with 13 bases lying between them. Germline V lookup: CDR1 MNHEY, CDR2 SMNVEV (reference sequence). This CDR3 has 14 residues. Exclusion criteria comprised uncontrolled infection, other autoimmune disease, pregnancy or lactation. In this sample, this clonotype turned up many times.

The sample was blood. This sequence joins TRBV27 and TRBJ2-3; weak D call: TRBD1 (7 bases). This TCR was sampled from a woman aged 18-35 years with Graves' hyperthyroidism. CDR3 residues: CASSLPRDSNTQYF. CDR3 DNA: TGTGCCAGCAGTTTACCGCGGGACAGCAATACGCAGTATTTT.